This TCR beta chain was sequenced in a study of breast tumors, draining lymph nodes, adjacent tissues. The study, taken as a whole, reports: Compared with basal-like, luminal-like tumors shared significantly more repertoire with nontumor tissue. Tumor repertoires ranked between lymph nodes and nontumor tissue in diversity, with V and J gene preferences.

MiXCR, run by TCRdb on the multiplex PCR reads, gives a single entry per CDR3 protein. The table records about 47,000 distinct CDR3 sequences, roughly 23% of them present only once. The CDR3 runs to 11 residues. The V and J ends lost 5 bases and 5 bases respectively, with 9 bases between them. Looked up from germline, CDR1 is DFQATT and CDR2 is SNEGSKA (reference sequence). Comments on this clonotype: Its antigen is currently unknown.

The chain joins TRBV20-1 to TRBJ1-2; no reliable D call. This receptor was obtained from a female donor with breast cancer. Some clones in this sample may be carry-over from other donors' samples. The source material was breast tumor tissue. The CDR3 DNA is TGCAGTGCTCGTTGGTTTTATGGCTACACCTTC. Protein sequence: CSARWFYGYTF.